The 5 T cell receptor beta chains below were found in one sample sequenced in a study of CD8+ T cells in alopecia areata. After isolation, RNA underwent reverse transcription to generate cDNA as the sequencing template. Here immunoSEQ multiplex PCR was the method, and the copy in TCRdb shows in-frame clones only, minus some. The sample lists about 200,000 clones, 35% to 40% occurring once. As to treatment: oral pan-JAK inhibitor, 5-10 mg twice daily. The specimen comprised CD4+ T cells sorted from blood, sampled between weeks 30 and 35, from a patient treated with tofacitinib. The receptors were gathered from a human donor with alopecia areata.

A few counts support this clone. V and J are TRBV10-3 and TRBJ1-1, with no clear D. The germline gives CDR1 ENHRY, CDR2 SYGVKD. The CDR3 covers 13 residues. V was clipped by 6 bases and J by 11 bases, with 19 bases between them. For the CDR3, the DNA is TGTGCCATCAGCCCACCGGGAGGGAACCAGGCTTTCTTT. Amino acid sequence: CAISPPGGNQAFF.

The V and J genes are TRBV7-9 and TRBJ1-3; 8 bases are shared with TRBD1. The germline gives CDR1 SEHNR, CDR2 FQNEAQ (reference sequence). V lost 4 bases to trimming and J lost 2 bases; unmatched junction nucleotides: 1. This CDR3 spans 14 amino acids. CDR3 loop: CASSWTGPGNTIYF. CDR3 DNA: TGTGCCAGCAGCTGGACAGGGCCTGGAAACACCATATATTTT.

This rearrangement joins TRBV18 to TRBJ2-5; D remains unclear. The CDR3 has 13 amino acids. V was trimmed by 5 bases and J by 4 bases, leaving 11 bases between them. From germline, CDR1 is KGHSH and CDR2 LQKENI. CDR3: CASSMAPTETQYF. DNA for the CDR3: TGTGCCAGCTCAATGGCGCCAACAGAGACCCAGTACTTC.

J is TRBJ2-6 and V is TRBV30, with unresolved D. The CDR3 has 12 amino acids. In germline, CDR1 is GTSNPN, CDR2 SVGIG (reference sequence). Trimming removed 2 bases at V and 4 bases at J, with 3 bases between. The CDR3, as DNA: TGTGCCTGGAGTACCGGGGCCAACGTCCTGACTTTC. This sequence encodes CAWSTGANVLTF.

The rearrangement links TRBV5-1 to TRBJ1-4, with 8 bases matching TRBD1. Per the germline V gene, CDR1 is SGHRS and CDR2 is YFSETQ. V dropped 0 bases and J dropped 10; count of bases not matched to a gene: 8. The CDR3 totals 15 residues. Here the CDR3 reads CASSLDQGAEVKLFF. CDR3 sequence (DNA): TGCGCCAGCAGCTTGGATCAGGGGGCTGAGGTAAAACTGTTTTTT.